This TCR beta chain was obtained from a study of shared clonotypes between healthy human individuals. The wider study: Researchers drew samples from a couple of women and three men aged 18 to 49.

This table comes from immunoSEQ multiplex PCR, and its TCRdb copy is limited to in-frame clones, with some not included. The data hold about 2.1 million clones, with 93% observed a single time. The CDR3 consists of 17 residues. Germline trimming cut 0 bases from V and 8 bases from J; bases unmatched to any gene: 12. Germline CDR1 and CDR2: ENHRY and SYGVKD. Positively selected for CCR7, the CD45RO-negative cells used as naive CD8 cells excluded terminally differentiated effector memory CD45RA+ cells. The specimen sequenced was naive CD8+ T cells from PBMCs. The sequence derives from a man between 18 and 35 years old in good health. Some clones in this sample may be carry-over from other donors' samples. The genes are TRBV10-3 and TRBJ2-1; 8 positions agree with TRBD1. CDR3 loop: CAISESTATGDSDEQFF. The CDR3 nucleotides read TGTGCCATCAGTGAGTCGACTGCGACAGGGGATTCGGATGAGCAGTTCTTC.